One sample yielded the 11 T cell receptor beta chains listed below, sequenced in a study of cytomegalovirus exposure and HLA in healthy donors. In the PCR, 60 Vbeta and 13 Jbeta primers were used. Measured with immunoSEQ multiplex PCR; TCRdb has only the in-frame clones, and not every one. The top ten clones hold about 6.3% of a sample with 150,000 to 200,000 clones, 75% to 90% of them seen once. Source material: PBMCs. These receptors all come from a male donor in good health and CMV-seropositive.

This clone has just a few counts. This chain connects TRBV4-2 to TRBJ1-4, with TRBD1 matching over 8 bases. CDR1 is LGHNA and CDR2 is YNFKEQ in the germline V gene. Trimming cost V 1 base and J 4 bases; bases outside gene matches: 2. The CDR3 has 15 amino acids. The CDR3: CASSQADRDNEKLFF. The CDR3 region has the DNA TGTGCCAGCAGCCAAGCGGACAGGGATAATGAAAAACTGTTTTTT.

This clone was recorded a few times. The chain is built from TRBV27 and TRBJ2-3; 10 bases line up with TRBD1. The CDR3 runs 16 residues. V was clipped by 6 bases and J by 2 bases; unmatched bases: 8. Germline CDR1 and CDR2: MNHEY and SMNVEV (reference sequence). The CDR3 loop reads CASRKGRQGATDTQYF. In nucleotides, the CDR3 is TGTGCCAGCAGGAAGGGTAGACAGGGGGCCACAGATACGCAGTATTTT.

Comments on this clone: This CDR3 is also generated by other DNA sequences in the sample. The chain employs TRBV28 and TRBJ1-2; a weak D match, TRBD1 (5 bases). This CDR3 contains 14 residues. The germline CDR1 and CDR2 sequences are MDHEN and SYDVKM. The V end was cut by 1 base, the J end by 1 base, with 7 bases between. CDR3 sequence: CASSLSQGNYGYTF. The CDR3 region has the DNA TGTGCCAGCAGTTTATCCCAGGGTAACTATGGCTACACCTTC.

This chain connects TRBV9 to TRBJ2-7; 11 bases align to TRBD1. V gave up 3 bases and J gave up 2 bases; unmatched junction bases: 4. CDR3 length: 15 amino acids. CDR1 and CDR2 from the germline V gene are SGDLS and YYNGEE. This CDR3 reads CASSAAGQGAYEQYF. The CDR3 DNA follows: TGTGCCAGCAGCGCCGCGGGACAGGGGGCCTACGAGCAGTACTTC.

Only one count was recorded for this clone. This chain links TRBV7-6 with TRBJ2-3, with 11 nucleotides matching TRBD1. The germline V gene has CDR1 SGHVS and CDR2 FNYEAQ. The CDR3 has 21 amino acids. Trimming took 2 bases from V and 3 from J; bases not matched to a gene: 19. The CDR3 sequence: CASSLPQQPGQGVFGTDTQYF. CDR3 nucleotide sequence: TGTGCCAGCAGCTTACCGCAACAGCCGGGACAGGGGGTTTTCGGAACAGATACGCAGTATTTT.

Only a few counts were recorded for this clone. The chain has TRBV2 and TRBJ2-7; 7 nucleotides match TRBD1. The CDR3 spans 11 residues. V trimming: 10 bases; J trimming: 5 bases; junction bases outside the gene matches: 5. Germline CDR1 reads SNHLY; CDR2 reads FYNNEI. The CDR3 sequence is CAIEQGNEQYF. The CDR3 DNA sequence: TGTGCCATTGAACAGGGGAACGAGCAGTACTTC. The full variable domain, its missing parts supplied by reference TRBV2 and TRBJ2-7, is EPEVTQTPSHQVTQMGQEVILRCVPISNHLYFYWYRQILGQKVEFLVSFYNNEISEKSEIFDDQFSVERPDGSNFTLKIRSTKLEDSAMYFCAIEQGNEQYFGPGTRLTVT.

DNA for the CDR3: TGTGCCAGCAGCCAAGATTGGGACAGGGTAGGGCAGCCCCAGCATTTT. It is translated as CASSQDWDRVGQPQHF. The J gene is TRBJ1-5, the V gene TRBV4-2; 9 nucleotides line up with TRBD1. This CDR3 comprises 16 residues. Trimming removed 0 bases from V and 7 bases from J; junction bases left unmatched: 7. Germline CDR1 reads LGHNA; CDR2 reads YNFKEQ.

V usage is TRBV29-1 and J usage is TRBJ2-5; tentative D call: TRBD1 (5 bases). The ends were cut back, 5 bases at V and 5 bases at J, with 27 bases in the middle. Germline CDR1 is SQVTM and CDR2 is ANQGSEA. This CDR3 region has 17 residues. The CDR3 here is CSVSPSLFKNRYETQYF. The DNA for the CDR3 is TGCAGCGTTAGCCCAAGTTTGTTTAAGAACAGGTATGAGACCCAGTACTTC.

V is TRBV27 and J is TRBJ2-2; weak D call: TRBD1 (5 bases). V dropped 6 bases and J dropped 4 bases, with 15 bases sitting between them. There are 15 residues in the CDR3. Germline-derived CDR1 and CDR2 are MNHEY and SMNVEV (reference sequence). The DNA for the CDR3 is TGTGCCAGCAGAAGGACACCTACGGGCACCGGGGAGCTGTTTTTT. Translating it yields CASRRTPTGTGELFF.

V gene TRBV11-1 combines with J gene TRBJ2-5, with TRBD1 as a possible D gene (6 bases). The CDR3 has 14 amino acids. Per the germline V gene, CDR1 is SGHAT and CDR2 is FQDESV (reference sequence). V lost 5 bases and J 5 bases, leaving 15 bases between the germline ends. The CDR3 nucleotides read TGTGCCAGCAGCGGCCGGGACATCAGGGAGACCCAGTACTTC. This sequence encodes CASSGRDIRETQYF.

The chain employs TRBV5-4 and TRBJ2-3, with 7 bases identical to TRBD1. CDR3 size: 13 residues. J gave up 5 bases and V 6 bases, and 6 bases lay outside the gene matches. Germline V gene data show CDR1 as SGHNT and CDR2 as YYREEE (reference sequence). CDR3 nucleotide sequence: TGTGCCAGCAAAACAGGGGATGTAGATACGCAGTATTTT. Translating gives CASKTGDVDTQYF.